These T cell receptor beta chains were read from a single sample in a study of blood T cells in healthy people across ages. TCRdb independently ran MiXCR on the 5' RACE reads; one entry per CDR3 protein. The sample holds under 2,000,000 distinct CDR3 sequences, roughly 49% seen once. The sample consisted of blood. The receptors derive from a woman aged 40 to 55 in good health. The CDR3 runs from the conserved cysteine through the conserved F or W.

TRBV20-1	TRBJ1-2	CSTPRGSTNYGYTF
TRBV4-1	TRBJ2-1	CASSPPGTRNNEQFF
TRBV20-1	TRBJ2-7	CSARALGRTYEQYF
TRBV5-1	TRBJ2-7	CASGWTDSYEQYF
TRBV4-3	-	CAGSQNGACGDEQYF
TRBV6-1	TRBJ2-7	CASSELRGRMEQYF
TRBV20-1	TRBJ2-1	CSAPTLSSYNEQFF
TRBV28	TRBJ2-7	CASRLYPYEQYF
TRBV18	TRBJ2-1	CASSPRAIYNEQFF
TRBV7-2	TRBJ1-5	CASSLDTGGNQPQHF
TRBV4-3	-	CASSQDSSGSEQYF
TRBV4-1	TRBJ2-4	CASSQDARGLQYF
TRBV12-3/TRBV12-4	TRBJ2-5	CASSTGTGDFGETQYF
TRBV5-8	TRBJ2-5	CASSLEGVRETQYF
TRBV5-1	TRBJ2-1	CASSLASSGYYNEQFF
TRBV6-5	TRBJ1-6	CASSYLADRTNSYNSPLHF
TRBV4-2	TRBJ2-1	CASSRNGLQPPYNEQFF
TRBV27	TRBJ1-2	CASSRGQVPFYGYTF
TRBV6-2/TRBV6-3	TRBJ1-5	CASSKPGLHNQPQHF
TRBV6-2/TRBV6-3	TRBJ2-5	CASSYFSYNEQYF
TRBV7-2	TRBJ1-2	CASSLARSFYGYTF
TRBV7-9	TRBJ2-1	CASSLWRGTGERNEQFF
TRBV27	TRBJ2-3	CASSSQTGSTQYF
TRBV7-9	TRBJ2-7	CASSARQGVGSYEQYF
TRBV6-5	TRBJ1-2	CASSYYQSYGYTF
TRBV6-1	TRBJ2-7	CASRVRGLAYEQYF
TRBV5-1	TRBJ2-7	CASSPRIFGTGISEQYF
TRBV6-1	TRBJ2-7	CAGSATQSSYEQYF
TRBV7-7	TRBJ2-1	CASSHRRDNEQFF
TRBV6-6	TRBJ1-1	CASRLGGQLNTEAFF
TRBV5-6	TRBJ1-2	CASKWETTLNYGYTF
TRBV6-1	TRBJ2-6	CASLPGQGPSGANVLTF
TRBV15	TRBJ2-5	CATSGDAQDQETQYF
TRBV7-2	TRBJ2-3	CASSSPSLDTQYF
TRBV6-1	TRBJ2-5	CASSARDRAKAQYF
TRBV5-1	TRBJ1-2	CASSAGPGFYGYTF
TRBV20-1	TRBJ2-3	CSAQELDTQYF
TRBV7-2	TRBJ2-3	CASSSYRDRGTDTQYF
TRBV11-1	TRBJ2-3	CASSRRDRAFTDTQYF
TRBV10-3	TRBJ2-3	CAISESPIGQGTDTQYF
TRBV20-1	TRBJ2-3	CSARDRQRGSTDTQYF
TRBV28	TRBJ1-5	CASRSHGSSNQPQHF
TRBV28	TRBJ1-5	CASSPRTVKRPQHF
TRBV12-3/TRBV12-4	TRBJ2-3	CASSPTLRGSTDTQYF
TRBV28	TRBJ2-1	CATLGAPYNEQFF
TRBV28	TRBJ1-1	CASSYLNTEAFF
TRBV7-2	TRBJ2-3	CASSRSLVDSSEDTQYF
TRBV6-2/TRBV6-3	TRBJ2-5	CASSAGKGTRQETQYF